This T cell receptor beta chain was found in a study of blood T cell repertoires in COVID-19. This CDR3 region has 15 residues. The V end was cut by 4 bases, the J end by 0 bases, with 9 bases between. The V gene's germline CDR1 is LNHDA and CDR2 SQIVND (reference sequence). In the study's own analysis: Using reference gene primer amplification, nucleated cell counts were estimated. Here immunoSEQ multiplex PCR was the method, and the copy in TCRdb shows in-frame clones only, minus some. For V, J and clone size, that table is used; D and trimming come from the DNA. Of 300,000 or so clones in the sample, roughly nine tenths were seen once.

Source material: peripheral blood. The chain is built from TRBV19 and TRBJ2-2, with D possibly matching TRBD1 (6 bases). This receptor was taken from a man younger than 35 who had recovered from COVID-19. CDR3 protein: CASSNAGANTGELFF. The DNA for the CDR3 is TGTGCCAGTAGTAACGCAGGGGCGAACACCGGGGAGCTGTTTTTT.